This T cell receptor beta chain stems from a study of monozygotic twins with inflammatory bowel disease. Study-wide results and caveats: Different subtypes (of T cells) could not be told apart from one another. For IBD, no single strong associated signal or clonotype was supported.

In the case of this clonotype: Its antigen is not known.

Each CDR3 protein gets one entry in TCRdb, which reprocessed the 5' RACE reads and gives no DNA. Its clone listing holds approximately 400,000 distinct CDR3 sequences. The length of the CDR3 is 14 residues. CDR1 and CDR2 (germline): SGHRS, YFSETQ. The chain carries TRBV5-1 and TRBJ2-1; TCRdb's D call, TRBD1, is unchecked because there is no DNA. The sequence was collected from a human donor with ulcerative colitis or Crohn's disease, or a healthy co-twin of an affected twin (not recorded which). The sequenced sample consisted of blood. The CDR3 loop reads CASSLDTAPGEQFF.